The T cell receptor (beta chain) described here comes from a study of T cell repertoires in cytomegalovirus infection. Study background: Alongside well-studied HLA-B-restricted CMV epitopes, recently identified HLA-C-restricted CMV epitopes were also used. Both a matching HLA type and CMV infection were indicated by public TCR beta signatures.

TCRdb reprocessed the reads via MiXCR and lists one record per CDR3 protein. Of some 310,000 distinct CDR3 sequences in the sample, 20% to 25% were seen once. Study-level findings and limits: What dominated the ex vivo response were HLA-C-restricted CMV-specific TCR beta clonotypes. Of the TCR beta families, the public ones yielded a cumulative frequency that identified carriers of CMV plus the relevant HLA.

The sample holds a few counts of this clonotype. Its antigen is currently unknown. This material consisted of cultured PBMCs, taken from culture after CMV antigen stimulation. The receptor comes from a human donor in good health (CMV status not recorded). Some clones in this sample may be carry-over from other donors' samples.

The CDR3 spells CASSLLGLAGANIQYF. The CDR3 DNA follows: TGTGCCAGCAGTTTACTGGGACTAGCGGGAGCGAACATTCAGTACTTC. The rearrangement links TRBV28 to TRBJ2-4; 14 bases match TRBD2. The V and J ends lost 2 bases and 7 bases, in that order; junction bases with no gene match: 4. Germline V lookup: CDR1 MDHEN, CDR2 SYDVKM. This CDR3 region has 16 residues.